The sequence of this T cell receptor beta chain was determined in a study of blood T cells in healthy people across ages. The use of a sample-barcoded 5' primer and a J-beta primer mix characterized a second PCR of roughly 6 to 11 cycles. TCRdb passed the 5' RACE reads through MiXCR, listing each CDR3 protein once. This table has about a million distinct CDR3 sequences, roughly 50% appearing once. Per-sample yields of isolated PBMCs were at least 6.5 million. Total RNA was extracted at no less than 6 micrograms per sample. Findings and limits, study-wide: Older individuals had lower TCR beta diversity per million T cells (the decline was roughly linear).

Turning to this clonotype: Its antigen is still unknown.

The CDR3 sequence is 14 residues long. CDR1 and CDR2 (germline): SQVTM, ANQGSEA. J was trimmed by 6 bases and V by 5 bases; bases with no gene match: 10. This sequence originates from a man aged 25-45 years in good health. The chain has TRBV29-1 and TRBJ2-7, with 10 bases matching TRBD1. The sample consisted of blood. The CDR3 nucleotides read TGCAGCGTTCAACTTGGGACAGGGGACCGCGAGCAGTACTTC. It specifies CSVQLGTGDREQYF.